The present T cell receptor beta chain was sequenced within a study of cytomegalovirus exposure and HLA in healthy donors. Whole-study findings and limits: Accurate HLA-A and HLA-B prediction from TCR beta sequences was reported for most subjects. Previous analysis showed most TCR beta V segments were productive about 90% or about 30% of the time. Some TCR beta chains (roughly 160 of them) were listed as cytomegalovirus-associated. TCR beta V- and J-gene trimming was later associated with a missense DCLRE1C variant.

On this clone itself: Its specificity is not known.

Per germline, CDR1 MNHEY and CDR2 SVGAGI. The CDR3 has 15 amino acids. V lost 2 bases to trimming and J lost 2 bases, with 13 bases between them. Primers for the PCR totalled 60 Vbeta and 13 Jbeta. TCRdb's table, derived via immunoSEQ multiplex PCR, lists solely in-frame clones and lacks some. The sample yields fewer than 150,000 clones, around 82% seen once. The clonotype originates from a man in his forties or fifties in good health and CMV-seropositive. The specimen sequenced was PBMCs. The chain combines TRBV6-5 with TRBJ2-7; D call uncertain. CDR3 loop: CASSYLSLGAYEQYF. Written as DNA, the CDR3 is TGTGCCAGCAGTTACCTCTCCTTAGGAGCCTACGAGCAGTACTTC.